These T cell receptor beta chains were read from a single sample in a study of CD8+ T cells in alopecia areata. Some clones are missing from TCRdb's copy, which holds only in-frame ones; the method was immunoSEQ multiplex PCR. The sample lists roughly 20,000 clones; about 59% were seen once. The sample was skin, taken at week 0. All receptors come from a human donor with alopecia areata. The CDR3 runs from the conserved cysteine through the conserved F or W. Some rows mark clone size as missing; the rest say once, few, many or name a class of expanded clone.

TRBV23-1,.,CASFERNTGELFF
TRBV4-1,.,CASSRNPTENQPQHF
TRBV7-2,.,CASSSSRGNTEAFF
TRBV7-9,.,CASSLADWKYEQYF
TRBV11-2,few,CASSFDMSSYNSPLHF
TRBV5-1,.,CASSLEWTGNEKLFF
TRBV30,few,CAWSVPGGSKNIQYF
TRBV4-1,.,CASSQPGGLYGYTF
TRBV19,.,CASSETGDKAPLHF
TRBV10-3,.,CAIRSGTAPQETQYF
TRBV11-3,once,CASSLDLAGAPGETQYF
TRBV4-1,.,CASSQVTGKAKNIQYF
TRBV27,once,CASSLTGIVGGGELFF
TRBV4-3,.,CASSQDLRRGMYGYTF
TRBV7-2,.,CASSLVGTGGSPLHF
TRBV6-5,.,CASSYGGGNQPQHF
TRBV4-1,few,CASSPFTGGTSYEQYF
TRBV2,.,CASSESGGGYGYTF
TRBV7-3,.,CASSSLSWSEQFF
TRBV30,.,CAWSWGRSSYEQYF
TRBV18,.,CASSPPDYGLGFF
TRBV4-1,.,CASSQVTSNDNEQFF
TRBV15,once,CATSRQGQGYTDTQYF
TRBV29-1,.,CSVGSQSYGYTF
TRBV10-3,.,CAISGRERYEQYF
TRBV25-1,.,CASTPSGEKTQYF
TRBV5-1,once,CASSLTGGQTEAFF
TRBV6-6,.,CASGTRGGPSYNEQFF
TRBV4-3,.,CASSQGQQLYGYTF
TRBV6-1,.,CASSDTTGAWAYGYTF
TRBV7-6,.,CASSHPRRGGPFQETQYF
TRBV11-3,.,CASSLGVGITEAFF
TRBV20-1,.,CSATTTDTQYF
TRBV4-2,few,CASSHGDTEAFF
TRBV29-1,few,CSVDRAGGPETQYF
TRBV10-1,.,CASSESNQPGQETQYF
TRBV11-2,.,CASSLTSGGRTSYEQYF
TRBV2,few,CASRRELYLSYEQYF
TRBV4-2,.,CASSLTGETAGYGYTF
TRBV7-9,.,CASSPTPFKPGELFF
TRBV4-1,.,CASSPQGLDNSPLHF
TRBV7-2,.,CASTLSPGVGNTIYF
TRBV5-4,.,CASSFLGARGNTIYF
TRBV15,once,CATADSSGSYEQYF
TRBV4-1,.,CASRVMEGGTEAFF
TRBV19,once,CASSIGQGYEQYF
TRBV5-4,few,CASSLRGGVTGELFF
TRBV6-5,few,CASSYPGETQYF
TRBV7-3,.,CASSLILGETQYF
TRBV4-2,.,CASSQVSPQETQYF
TRBV7-2,few,CASRPLPGQGYGYTF
TRBV6-5,once,CASSPGQGANGYTF
TRBV7-3,.,CASSPRPNTEAFF
TRBV7-2,few,CASSLHGNRDRAEAFF
TRBV20-1,.,CSASHTGELFF
TRBV7-8,.,CASSFSGSSPGGQFF
TRBV4-2,few,CASSQASSGGYNEQFF